The rows below give T cell receptor beta chains drawn from one sample of a study of beta chain features in type 1 diabetes. Assay: immunoSEQ multiplex PCR; the TCRdb copy retains only in-frame clones and omits some. The repertoire holds about 390,000 clones, with roughly a tenth as singletons. The material sequenced was central memory CD4+ T cells from blood. The receptors come from a man aged 25-45 years with type 1 diabetes. CDR3s include the opening cysteine and the closing phenylalanine or tryptophan. Fields, in order: CDR3 protein, CDR3 DNA, V gene, J gene, clone size, D gene. A D gene is named only where the DNA matches it firmly. A clone size is listed for some rows: how often the clone was seen (once, few, many), or a class if it is expanded.

CDR3: CASSQEREGHNEQFF; DNA: TGTGCCAGCAGCCAAGAGCGGGAGGGCCACAATGAGCAGTTCTTC; V: TRBV11-2; J: TRBJ2-1; size: .; D: TRBD2
CDR3: CASSLNRLGDTQYF; DNA: TGTGCCAGCAGCTTAAACCGGCTGGGGGATACGCAGTATTTT; V: TRBV7-9; J: TRBJ2-3; size: few; D: .
CDR3: CASRTGQGAYNEQFF; DNA: TGTGCCAGTAGAACGGGACAGGGGGCCTACAATGAGCAGTTCTTC; V: TRBV28; J: TRBJ2-1; size: .; D: TRBD1
CDR3: CASSLQTHEQYF; DNA: TGTGCCAGCAGCTTACAAACCCACGAGCAGTACTTC; V: TRBV5-5; J: TRBJ2-7; size: few; D: .
CDR3: CASSFTGLRAKNIQYF; DNA: TGTGCCAGCAGTTTTACGGGCTTACGGGCCAAAAACATTCAGTACTTC; V: TRBV27; J: TRBJ2-4; size: .; D: .
CDR3: CAISESLGEETQYF; DNA: TGTGCCATCAGTGAGTCTCTAGGAGAAGAGACCCAGTACTTC; V: TRBV10-3; J: TRBJ2-5; size: .; D: .
CDR3: CASSPSGTFSYEQYF; DNA: TGTGCCAGCAGTCCCTCCGGGACATTCTCCTACGAGCAGTACTTC; V: TRBV6-1; J: TRBJ2-7; size: .; D: .
CDR3: CASSIGLKDNEQFF; DNA: TGTGCCAGTAGTATAGGTCTAAAGGACAATGAGCAGTTCTTC; V: TRBV19; J: TRBJ2-1; size: many; D: .
CDR3: CASSTRDGDGETQYF; DNA: TGTGCCAGCAGTACCCGGGACGGTGATGGAGAGACCCAGTACTTC; V: TRBV6-5; J: TRBJ2-5; size: .; D: .
CDR3: CASSLGGGGQETQYF; DNA: TGTGCCAGCAGCTTGGGCGGGGGGGGCCAAGAGACCCAGTACTTC; V: TRBV5-4; J: TRBJ2-5; size: few; D: TRBD2
CDR3: CASNSGQDPYNEQFF; DNA: TGCGCCAGCAACTCCGGACAGGATCCCTACAATGAGCAGTTCTTC; V: TRBV5-1; J: TRBJ2-1; size: .; D: TRBD1
CDR3: CASSFLSNRGHFEQYF; DNA: TGTGCCAGCAGTTTTCTAAGCAACAGGGGCCACTTCGAGCAGTACTTC; V: TRBV27; J: TRBJ2-7; size: many; D: TRBD1
CDR3: CAWGSGAPREPQHF; DNA: TGTGCCTGGGGGAGCGGGGCCCCCCGGGAGCCCCAGCATTTT; V: TRBV30; J: TRBJ1-5; size: few; D: .
CDR3: CASSLTGGTDTQYF; DNA: TGTGCCAGCAGCTTAACGGGGGGCACAGATACGCAGTATTTT; V: TRBV7-3; J: TRBJ2-3; size: .; D: .
CDR3: CASSLQGYEQYF; DNA: TGTGCCAGCAGTCTACAGGGTTACGAGCAGTACTTC; V: TRBV28; J: TRBJ2-7; size: few; D: .
CDR3: CSVDRVSQETQYF; DNA: TGCAGCGTCGACAGGGTATCCCAAGAGACCCAGTACTTC; V: TRBV29-1; J: TRBJ2-5; size: few; D: TRBD1
CDR3: CASSLESLAGGYEQYF; DNA: TGTGCCAGCAGCTTAGAATCGCTAGCGGGAGGTTACGAGCAGTACTTC; V: TRBV11-2; J: TRBJ2-7; size: few; D: TRBD2
CDR3: CASSRMDRGTEAFF; DNA: TGCGCCAGCAGCCGGATGGACAGGGGCACTGAAGCTTTCTTT; V: TRBV5-1; J: TRBJ1-1; size: many; D: TRBD1
CDR3: CASSFFRLAGGREQYF; DNA: TGTGCCAGCAGCTTTTTCCGACTAGCGGGAGGGCGCGAGCAGTACTTC; V: TRBV7-8; J: TRBJ2-7; size: .; D: TRBD2
CDR3: CASSLRERDTQYF; DNA: TGCGCCAGCAGCTTGAGGGAGAGAGATACGCAGTATTTT; V: TRBV5-1; J: TRBJ2-3; size: .; D: .
CDR3: CASSSQFGTGYTF; DNA: TGTGCCAGCAGCTCGCAATTCGGGACTGGCTACACCTTC; V: TRBV11-1; J: TRBJ1-2; size: .; D: .
CDR3: CASSRGTYEQYF; DNA: TGTGCCAGCAGCAGGGGAACCTACGAGCAGTACTTC; V: TRBV14; J: TRBJ2-7; size: few; D: .
CDR3: CASSYPRTFSYEQYF; DNA: TGTGCCAGCAGCTACCCACGGACCTTTTCCTACGAGCAGTACTTC; V: TRBV28; J: TRBJ2-7; size: few; D: .
CDR3: CAISDRTGLEGYTF; DNA: TGTGCCATCAGTGATAGGACTGGACTCGAGGGCTACACCTTC; V: TRBV6-1; J: TRBJ1-2; size: few; D: .
CDR3: CASSLAVLETQYF; DNA: TGTGCCAGCAGCTTGGCCGTTTTAGAGACCCAGTACTTC; V: TRBV5-6; J: TRBJ2-5; size: many; D: .
CDR3: CASAEGLTNEQFF; DNA: TGTGCCTCCGCCGAGGGGTTAACGAATGAGCAGTTCTTC; V: TRBV30; J: TRBJ2-1; size: .; D: .
CDR3: CASSLGVAGLYGYTF; DNA: TGTGCCAGCAGCCTAGGGGTCGCCGGGCTTTATGGCTACACCTTC; V: TRBV7-9; J: TRBJ1-2; size: many; D: .
CDR3: CASSFGYQETQYF; DNA: TGTGCCAGCAGTTTCGGGTACCAAGAGACCCAGTACTTC; V: TRBV6-5; J: TRBJ2-5; size: .; D: .
CDR3: CASSLEDGGRAFF; DNA: TGTGCCAGCAGTCTTGAGGATGGCGGGCGCGCTTTCTTT; V: TRBV6-1; J: TRBJ1-1; size: few; D: .
CDR3: CATSIIAGLETQYF; DNA: TGTGCCACCAGCATCATAGCGGGACTGGAGACCCAGTACTTC; V: TRBV15; J: TRBJ2-5; size: few; D: TRBD2
CDR3: CASSAHSEGNTEAFF; DNA: TGTGCCAGCAGTGCTCACAGTGAGGGGAACACTGAAGCTTTCTTT; V: TRBV28; J: TRBJ1-1; size: .; D: .
CDR3: CASSVHPNNQPQHF; DNA: TGTGCCAGCAGTGTCCACCCGAACAATCAGCCCCAGCATTTT; V: TRBV6-5; J: TRBJ1-5; size: .; D: .
CDR3: CASSQPAGYEQYF; DNA: TGTGCCAGCAGTCAGCCGGCGGGCTACGAGCAGTACTTC; V: TRBV6-5; J: TRBJ2-7; size: .; D: .
CDR3: CASGASGRAAGELFF; DNA: TGTGCCAGCGGGGCTAGCGGGAGGGCCGCCGGGGAGCTGTTTTTT; V: TRBV6-5; J: TRBJ2-2; size: .; D: TRBD2
CDR3: CASSQEGLYQETQYF; DNA: TGTGCCAGCAGCCAGGAGGGACTGTACCAAGAGACCCAGTACTTC; V: TRBV4-2; J: TRBJ2-5; size: few; D: .
CDR3: CASSLGLAGIQETQYF; DNA: TGTGCCAGCAGCTTAGGACTAGCGGGAATCCAAGAGACCCAGTACTTC; V: TRBV7-9; J: TRBJ2-5; size: few; D: TRBD2
CDR3: CASTTGEGRYNQPQHF; DNA: TGTGCCAGCACCACAGGGGAGGGTAGATACAATCAGCCCCAGCATTTT; V: TRBV28; J: TRBJ1-5; size: many; D: TRBD1
CDR3: CSVGQGPSYEQYF; DNA: TGCAGCGTGGGACAGGGGCCCTCCTACGAGCAGTACTTC; V: TRBV29-1; J: TRBJ2-7; size: many; D: TRBD1
CDR3: CASSNEGLAGGSSSYNEQFF; DNA: TGTGCCAGCAGTAATGAGGGACTAGCGGGAGGATCAAGCTCCTACAATGAGCAGTTCTTC; V: TRBV28; J: TRBJ2-1; size: .; D: TRBD2
CDR3: CASSPKRRFRDEQYF; DNA: TGTGCCAGCAGCCCCAAGCGGAGGTTTCGAGACGAGCAGTACTTC; V: TRBV7-8; J: TRBJ2-7; size: .; D: .
CDR3: CASSGLAGVYEQYF; DNA: TGTGCCAGCAGTGGGCTAGCGGGAGTCTACGAGCAGTACTTC; V: TRBV6-1; J: TRBJ2-7; size: few; D: TRBD2
CDR3: CASSFTGTGYGYTF; DNA: TGTGCCAGCAGCTTTACCGGGACGGGGTATGGCTACACCTTC; V: TRBV7-9; J: TRBJ1-2; size: .; D: .
CDR3: CASSPPGSGRNTEAFF; DNA: TGTGCCAGCTCACCACCGGGGAGTGGCAGGAACACTGAAGCTTTCTTT; V: TRBV18; J: TRBJ1-1; size: many; D: .
CDR3: CASRAEGNTGELFF; DNA: TGCGCCAGCAGGGCGGAGGGAAACACCGGGGAGCTGTTTTTT; V: TRBV10-1; J: TRBJ2-2; size: few; D: .
CDR3: CASSEFTGPNEKLFF; DNA: TGTGCCAGCAGTGAATTCACAGGGCCTAATGAAAAACTGTTTTTT; V: TRBV25-1; J: TRBJ1-4; size: .; D: .
CDR3: CASTQQETQYF; DNA: TGTGCCAGCACCCAGCAAGAGACCCAGTACTTC; V: TRBV2; J: TRBJ2-5; size: .; D: .
CDR3: CASSIYPSAKGTEAFF; DNA: TGTGCCAGTAGTATATATCCCTCGGCGAAAGGCACTGAAGCTTTCTTT; V: TRBV19; J: TRBJ1-1; size: few; D: .
CDR3: CASSTPQDGDTQYF; DNA: TGTGCCAGCAGCACACCCCAGGATGGAGATACGCAGTATTTT; V: TRBV6-5; J: TRBJ2-3; size: few; D: .
CDR3: CASSQEGAGGPEQFF; DNA: TGCGCCAGCAGCCAAGAAGGGGCGGGAGGACCGGAGCAGTTCTTC; V: TRBV4-3; J: TRBJ2-1; size: .; D: TRBD2
CDR3: CASSQRPFSTDTQYF; DNA: TGTGCCAGCAGTCAGCGGCCCTTCAGCACAGATACGCAGTATTTT; V: TRBV27; J: TRBJ2-3; size: .; D: .
CDR3: CASSLLTGTSGKDTQYF; DNA: TGTGCCAGCAGCCTACTCACCGGGACTAGCGGGAAAGATACGCAGTATTTT; V: TRBV7-2; J: TRBJ2-3; size: .; D: TRBD2
CDR3: CASSDASGTETQYF; DNA: TGTGCCAGCAGTGATGCTAGCGGGACAGAGACCCAGTACTTC; V: TRBV25-1; J: TRBJ2-5; size: .; D: TRBD2
CDR3: CASSSGLAGVEQYF; DNA: TGTGCCAGCAGCTCCGGACTAGCGGGAGTCGAGCAGTACTTC; V: TRBV7-6; J: TRBJ2-7; size: .; D: TRBD2
CDR3: CASSGGGSSYNEQFF; DNA: TGTGCCAGCAGTGGGGGCGGGAGCTCCTACAATGAGCAGTTCTTC; V: TRBV6-1; J: TRBJ2-1; size: .; D: TRBD2
CDR3: CASSQKQGASYGYTF; DNA: TGCGCCAGCAGCCAAAAACAGGGGGCCAGCTATGGCTACACCTTC; V: TRBV4-3; J: TRBJ1-2; size: few; D: TRBD1
CDR3: CAWSRQAPIYGYTF; DNA: TGTGCCTGGAGTAGACAGGCACCCATCTATGGCTACACCTTC; V: TRBV30; J: TRBJ1-2; size: few; D: .
CDR3: CAISDGYSDTQYF; DNA: TGTGCCATCAGTGATGGGTATTCAGATACGCAGTATTTT; V: TRBV10-3; J: TRBJ2-3; size: .; D: .
CDR3: CASSLPGTEHEKLFF; DNA: TGTGCCAGTAGTTTGCCCGGGACAGAACACGAAAAACTGTTTTTT; V: TRBV19; J: TRBJ1-4; size: many; D: TRBD1
CDR3: CAWSVMRASGRKDEQYF; DNA: TGTGCCTGGAGTGTAATGAGGGCTAGCGGGAGGAAGGACGAGCAGTACTTC; V: TRBV30; J: TRBJ2-7; size: .; D: TRBD2